This TCR beta chain was found in a study of prognosis after radiotherapy for stage I lung cancer. By two-round multiplex PCR, the TCR beta CDR3 was amplified from genomic DNA. Round one of PCR was performed, and it used primers specific to each TRBV and TRBJ gene. TCRdb analysed the multiplex PCR reads with MiXCR anew, one entry per CDR3 protein. The sample has 13,000 or so distinct CDR3 sequences, roughly 52% seen once; the top ten hold roughly 20%. The CDR3 length is 14 residues. Germline loops: CDR1 SNHLY, CDR2 FYNNEI. V dropped 6 bases and J dropped 6; count of bases not matched to a gene: 6. Here the sequenced sample was PBMCs, taken before or after stereotactic body radiation therapy (not recorded which). The gene calls are TRBV2 and TRBJ2-1, with 9 bases identical to TRBD2. This receptor was taken from a donor of 50 years or more with non-small cell lung cancer. The CDR3 DNA follows: TGTGCCAGCAGGACCGGGACTAGCAGCAATGAGCAGTTCTTC. Amino acid sequence: CASRTGTSSNEQFF.